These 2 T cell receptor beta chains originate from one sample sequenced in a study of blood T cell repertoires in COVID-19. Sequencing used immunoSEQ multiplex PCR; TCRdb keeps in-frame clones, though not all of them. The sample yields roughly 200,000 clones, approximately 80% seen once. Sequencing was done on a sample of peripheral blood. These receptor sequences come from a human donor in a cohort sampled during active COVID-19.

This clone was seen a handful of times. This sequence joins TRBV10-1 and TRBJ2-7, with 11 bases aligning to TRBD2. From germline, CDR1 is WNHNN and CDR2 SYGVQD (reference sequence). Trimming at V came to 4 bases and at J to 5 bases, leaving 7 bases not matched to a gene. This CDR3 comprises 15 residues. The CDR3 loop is CASSGLAGPINEQYF. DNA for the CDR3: TGCGCCAGCAGTGGACTAGCGGGGCCTATAAACGAGCAGTACTTC.

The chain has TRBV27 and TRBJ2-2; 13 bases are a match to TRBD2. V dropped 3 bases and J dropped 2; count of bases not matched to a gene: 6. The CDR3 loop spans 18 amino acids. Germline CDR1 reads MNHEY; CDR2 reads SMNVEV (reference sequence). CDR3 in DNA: TGTGCCAGCAGTTTTCTGACTAGCGGGAGGAGTAACACCGGGGAGCTGTTTTTT. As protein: CASSFLTSGRSNTGELFF.